The 21 T cell receptor beta chains below come from one sample, sequenced in a study of blood T cell repertoires in COVID-19 (TCRdb year 2020). The method behind the library was the immunoSEQ multiplex PCR assay. The immuneACCESS repertoire file appears here via TCRdb, limited to in-frame rearrangements. These files lack a portion of the clones; in checked studies, under half of the deficit traces to unresolved V genes, and the cause of the others is not known. A total of fewer than 150,000 clones appear in this sample, roughly four fifths of them only once. The top ten clonotypes cover 11% of the sample. The sample consisted of peripheral blood. The origin of the receptors is a human donor in a cohort sampled during active COVID-19.

The rearrangement links TRBV18 to TRBJ2-5; D might be TRBD1 (5 bases). The CDR3 is made up of 13 amino acids. From germline, CDR1 is KGHSH and CDR2 LQKENI. Trimming cost V 3 bases and J 2 bases, with 7 bases left between them. CDR3 DNA: TGTGCCAGCTCACCGGACATGCAAGAGACCCAGTACTTC. It is translated as CASSPDMQETQYF.

The chain is built from TRBV19 and TRBJ2-1; D possibly corresponds to TRBD2 (5 bases). Trimming removed 0 bases from V and 7 bases from J, with 13 bases in between. CDR1 and CDR2 from the germline V gene are LNHDA and SQIVND (reference sequence). The CDR3 loop spans 15 amino acids. DNA for the CDR3: TGTGCCAGTAGTATAGAACCAGGACTGCGGAATGAGCAGTTCTTC. It specifies CASSIEPGLRNEQFF.

The rearrangement joins TRBV5-1 to TRBJ2-7; D gene uncertain. Germline loops: CDR1 SGHRS, CDR2 YFSETQ. V was clipped by 0 bases and J by 3 bases, with 10 bases between them. This CDR3 comprises 14 residues. The chain's CDR3 is CASSLAPPGYEQYF. Written as DNA, the CDR3 is TGCGCCAGCAGCTTGGCCCCCCCCGGCTACGAGCAGTACTTC.

The chain links TRBV6-5 to TRBJ2-1; 8 bases match TRBD1. This CDR3 is 14 amino acids long. V lost 7 bases, J lost 8 bases, and 10 bases stayed unmatched. From germline, CDR1 is MNHEY and CDR2 SVGAGI. This chain's CDR3 is CASITLDRGYEQFF. CDR3 bases: TGTGCCAGCATTACCTTAGACAGGGGCTATGAGCAGTTCTTC.

This clone has just a few counts. V and J are TRBV25-1 and TRBJ1-1; 8 bases align to TRBD1. The V segment lost 5 bases and the J segment 5 bases; nucleotides outside the gene matches: 4. The CDR3 length is 13 residues. Germline CDR1 is MGHDK and CDR2 is SYGVNS. CDR3 bases: TGTGCCAGCAGTCAGGGGGCAAGTACTGAAGCTTTCTTT. Translated, it gives CASSQGASTEAFF.

This clone appeared a single time. The chain is built from TRBV6-5 and TRBJ2-7; 7 nucleotides match TRBD1. The CDR3 sequence is 14 residues long. Trimming removed 6 bases from V and 2 bases from J; junction bases left unmatched: 7. Germline V CDR1 and CDR2: MNHEY, SVGAGI. CDR3 amino acids: CASRTEQGPYEQYF. The CDR3, as DNA: TGTGCCAGCAGAACGGAACAGGGGCCCTACGAGCAGTACTTC.

This sequence joins TRBV19 and TRBJ1-5; D unclear. The CDR3 is 12 residues long. Germline CDR1 LNHDA, CDR2 SQIVND (reference sequence). V was pared by 11 bases and J by 4 bases, with 12 bases between. CDR3 nucleotides: TGTGCCCGGGTAGTGCGAAATCAGCCCCAGCATTTT. It specifies CARVVRNQPQHF.

The V and J genes are TRBV28 and TRBJ1-2, with 8 bases fitting TRBD1. J gave up 3 bases and V 6 bases, and 6 bases lay outside the gene matches. The CDR3 is 14 amino acids. Germline V gives CDR1 MDHEN, CDR2 SYDVKM. The CDR3 bases are TGTGCCAGCAGGGCCACAGGGGGGGACTATGGCTACACCTTC. Translating gives CASRATGGDYGYTF.

The chain links TRBV6-5 to TRBJ1-1, with D perhaps matching TRBD1 (6 bases). This CDR3 is 14 amino acids long. Deletions cut 4 bases from V and 0 bases from J, with 9 bases between. In germline, CDR1 is MNHEY, CDR2 SVGAGI. DNA of the CDR3: TGTGCCAGCAGTTTTGGACAGCTGAACACTGAAGCTTTCTTT. Its translation is CASSFGQLNTEAFF.

Here the CDR3 reads CSATDRADTQYF. CDR3 nucleotides: TGCAGTGCTACTGACAGGGCAGATACGCAGTATTTT. The chain is built from TRBV20-1 and TRBJ2-3; TRBD1 matches at 7 bases. The CDR3 totals 12 residues. V gave up 4 bases and J gave up 4 bases; unmatched junction bases: 2. Germline lookup yields CDR1 DFQATT and CDR2 SNEGSKA (reference sequence).

This chain joins TRBV11-1 and TRBJ2-1, with TRBD2 identical over 10 bases. The length of the CDR3 is 15 residues. CDR1 is SGHAT, CDR2 FQDESV, per germline (reference sequence). The V segment lost 6 bases and the J segment 6 bases; nucleotides outside the gene matches: 8. CDR3 nucleotides: TGTGCCAGCAGACGCCAGCGGGGGGGCGTCAATGAGCAGTTCTTC. Translating gives CASRRQRGGVNEQFF. Together with reference TRBV11-1 and TRBJ2-1, the CDR3 gives the full variable domain: EAEVAQSPRYKITEKSQAVAFWCDPISGHATLYWYRQILGQGPELLVQFQDESVVDDSQLPKDRFSAERLKGVDSTLKIQPAELGDSAMYLCASRRQRGGVNEQFFGPGTRLTVL.

Only a few counts were recorded for this clone. J is TRBJ1-6 and V is TRBV30; D call uncertain. Germline lookup yields CDR1 GTSNPN and CDR2 SVGIG (reference sequence). The CDR3 runs to 14 residues. The DNA for the CDR3 is TGTAGCGTGGACGGAGGCTCCTATAATTCACCCCTCCACTTT. This gives the protein CSVDGGSYNSPLHF. The full variable domain, rest sourced from reference TRBV30 and TRBJ1-6, is SQTIHQWPATLVQPVGSPLSLECTVEGTSNPNLYWYRQAAGRGLQLLFYSVGIGQISSEVPQNLSASRPQDRQFILSSKKLLLSDSGFYLCSVDGGSYNSPLHFGNGTRLTVT.

The chain is built from TRBV6-5 and TRBJ1-5; a possible D gene is TRBD1 (6 bases). The length of the CDR3 is 15 residues. Germline lookup yields CDR1 MNHEY and CDR2 SVGAGI. Trimming removed 0 bases at V and 6 bases at J, with 12 bases between. The CDR3 region is CASSYSAGVPQPQHF. CDR3 coding DNA: TGTGCCAGCAGTTACTCGGCAGGGGTCCCTCAGCCCCAGCATTTT.

J is TRBJ2-1 and V is TRBV7-7; 8 nucleotides align to TRBD1. Germline loops: CDR1 SSHAT, CDR2 FNYEAQ (reference sequence). V was pared by 4 bases and J by 5 bases, with 10 bases of the junction left unmatched. The CDR3 totals 16 residues. The DNA of the CDR3 is TGTGCCAGCAGCTCAAGTCCCGGGACAGGAAACAATGAGCAGTTCTTC. Encoded protein: CASSSSPGTGNNEQFF.

The chain has TRBV3-1 (or the pseudogene TRBV3-2) and TRBJ1-6; no definite D call. CDR1 and CDR2 (germline): LGHDT, YNNKEL (reference sequence). The CDR3 has 16 amino acids. Trimming removed 0 bases at V and 6 bases at J, with 12 bases between. The CDR3 DNA reads TGTGCCAGCAGCCAAGATAGGCGGTCTAGTAATTCACCCCTCCACTTT. Protein sequence: CASSQDRRSSNSPLHF.

In its sample, this clone was seen once. The gene calls are TRBV5-1 and TRBJ2-1; 7 bases align to TRBD1. Germline CDR1 and CDR2: SGHRS and YFSETQ. V lost 2 bases and J lost 4; bases outside the gene matches: 3. The CDR3 extends over 14 amino acids. The CDR3 region has the DNA TGCGCCAGCAGCTTAGGCAGGGGGTACAATGAGCAGTTCTTC. Protein sequence: CASSLGRGYNEQFF. Filled out from reference TRBV5-1 and TRBJ2-1, the complete variable domain reads KAGVTQTPRYLIKTRGQQVTLSCSPISGHRSVSWYQQTPGQGLQFLFEYFSETQRNKGNFPGRFSGRQFSNSRSEMNVSTLELGDSALYLCASSLGRGYNEQFFGPGTRLTVL.

V and J are TRBV14 and TRBJ1-4, with 8 bases aligning to TRBD1. CDR1 and CDR2 (germline): SGHDN, FVKESK. This CDR3 region has 17 residues. V trimming: 0 bases; J trimming: 7 bases; junction bases outside the gene matches: 10. In DNA, the CDR3 is TGTGCCAGCAGCCAAGAAGCCCCAGGGGGCGTGGGTGAAAAACTGTTTTTT. Amino acids: CASSQEAPGGVGEKLFF.

The gene calls are TRBV2 and TRBJ1-1; D not resolved. Germline V gene sequence: CDR1 SNHLY, CDR2 FYNNEI. With 0 bases removed from V and 2 bases from J, the gap between germline ends came to 7 bases. The CDR3 consists of 14 residues. This chain's CDR3 is CASSEAHGNTEAFF. The CDR3, as DNA: TGTGCCAGCAGTGAAGCCCATGGCAACACTGAAGCTTTCTTT.

The sample holds a few counts of this clone. This chain uses TRBV4-2 with TRBJ1-1, with no clear D. The V gene's germline CDR1 is LGHNA and CDR2 YNFKEQ. Trimming took 4 bases from V and 6 from J, leaving 15 bases between them. The CDR3 length is 14 residues. CDR3 sequence: CASSLQAGVSEAFF. CDR3 coding DNA: TGTGCCAGCAGCCTCCAAGCGGGCGTATCTGAAGCTTTCTTT.

This clone was seen a few times. The rearrangement links TRBV27 to TRBJ1-6; D is uncertain. V was trimmed by 6 bases and J by 7 bases, leaving 13 bases between them. The CDR3 has 14 amino acids. Germline CDR1 MNHEY, CDR2 SMNVEV (reference sequence). The CDR3 here is CASRMRQRNSPLHF. The CDR3 nucleotides are TGTGCCAGCAGGATGAGGCAGAGGAATTCACCCCTCCACTTT.

The J gene is TRBJ2-1, the V gene TRBV5-1, with D perhaps matching TRBD2 (7 bases). Germline lookup yields CDR1 SGHRS and CDR2 YFSETQ. The CDR3 sequence is 15 residues long. V was pared by 1 base and J by 5 bases, with 13 bases between. In DNA form, the CDR3 reads TGCGCCAGCAGCTTGAGGGGGGGAAAACACAATGAGCAGTTCTTC. The encoded protein is CASSLRGGKHNEQFF.